Reported below is one T cell receptor beta chain. This specimen comes from a study of post-analysis software for immune sequencing data. Unique molecular identifiers had been added to the TCR beta cDNA libraries. Via MiXCR, TCRdb re-called the PCR reads, giving one row per CDR3 protein. The table lists hundreds of thousands of distinct CDR3 sequences, around 27% of them singletons, with roughly 0.53% in the top ten. The sequenced material came from blood. The TCR originated in a girl between 10 and 17 years old with multiple sclerosis.

CDR3 protein: CSARDGQGSTDTQYF. In DNA, the CDR3 is TGCAGTGCTAGAGATGGGCAGGGAAGCACAGATACGCAGTATTTT. The gene calls are TRBV20-1 and TRBJ2-3; weak D call: TRBD1 (5 bases). Germline V CDR1 and CDR2: DFQATT, SNEGSKA (reference sequence). Trimming removed 0 bases from V and 0 bases from J, with 10 bases in between. This CDR3 contains 15 residues.